This TCR beta chain was recovered during a study of low-dose radiotherapy and immunotherapy resistance in tumors. Whole-study context: Each fraction given to Cohort 2 every two weeks delivered 1 Gy, and the total reached 13 Gy over 26 weeks.

The V gene's germline CDR1 is LNHNV and CDR2 YYDKDF (reference sequence). Losses at the gene ends were 5 bases for V and 1 base for J; bases not matched to a gene: 7. The CDR3 has 17 amino acids. This clonotype occurred a few times. Time point denoted: before trial treatment. The therapy administered to donors comprised nivolumab, ipilimumab, aspirin, low-dose cyclophosphamide and low-dose radiotherapy. Patients with advanced, tumor-infiltrating lymphocyte-negative solid tumors were eligible. Covering alpha and beta chains, TRAV- and TRBV-specific primers were used for the first-strand cDNA. It was with a constant-region primer and a V-primer adapter that TCRs were amplified over approximately 20 PCR cycles. TCRdb fed the reads into MiXCR, producing one record per CDR3 protein. The profile shows some 57,000 distinct CDR3 sequences, roughly a quarter of them singletons.

Sequences were derived from PBMCs, sampled before treatment. The TCR originated in a male donor with prostate cancer. The chain employs TRBV15 and TRBJ2-1, with 11 bases lining up with TRBD2. The CDR3 coding sequence is TGTGCCACCAGCCCTCGGACTAGCGGGTCGTCCTACAATGAGCAGTTCTTC. This codes for CATSPRTSGSSYNEQFF.